This T cell receptor (beta chain) appears in the sequencing data of a study of blood T cell repertoires in COVID-19. Overall study context: Researchers got acute and convalescent COVID-19 samples from the United States, Italy and Spain. Sample material is recorded as cDNA or gDNA derived from T cells, B-cell-depleted T cells, or PBMCs.

Germline V lookup: CDR1 MNHEY, CDR2 SVGEGT. The CDR3 is 13 residues long. V gave up 2 bases and J gave up 7 bases; unmatched junction bases: 1. Original data processing: Amplification of reference gene primers provided the estimated nucleated cell counts. Generated by immunoSEQ multiplex PCR, the TCRdb table keeps only in-frame clones and is missing some. V and J calls and clone size are given by that table; D and trimming were obtained from the DNA. The table has roughly 70,000 clones, 65% to 90% seen once. This receptor was identified in a man over 45 with active COVID-19. The chain combines TRBV6-2 or TRBV6-3 with TRBJ1-4; 7 bases agree with TRBD1. Specimen: peripheral blood. CDR3 amino acids: CASSYGTVEKLFF. CDR3 nucleotide sequence: TGTGCCAGCAGTTACGGGACAGTTGAAAAACTGTTTTTT.